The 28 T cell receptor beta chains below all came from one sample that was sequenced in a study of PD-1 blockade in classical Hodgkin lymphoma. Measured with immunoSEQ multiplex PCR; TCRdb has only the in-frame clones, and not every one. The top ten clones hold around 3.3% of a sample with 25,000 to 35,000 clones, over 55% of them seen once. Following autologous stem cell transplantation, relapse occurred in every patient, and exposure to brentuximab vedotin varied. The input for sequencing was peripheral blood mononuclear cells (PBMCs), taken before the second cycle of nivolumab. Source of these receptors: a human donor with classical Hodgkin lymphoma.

Written as DNA, the CDR3 is TGTGCCAGCCAGTGGAGATGGACGAACACTGAAGCTTTCTTT. Amino acids: CASQWRWTNTEAFF. The chain joins TRBV2 to TRBJ1-1, with no clear D. There are 14 residues in the CDR3. Trimming left V 8 bases short and J 1 base short, with 14 bases between. Per the germline V gene, CDR1 is SNHLY and CDR2 is FYNNEI.

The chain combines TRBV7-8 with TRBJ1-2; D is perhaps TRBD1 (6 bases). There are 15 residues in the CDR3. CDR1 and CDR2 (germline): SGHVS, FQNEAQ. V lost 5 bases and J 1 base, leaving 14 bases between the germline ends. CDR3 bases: TGTGCCAGCAGCCCTAGTGGACAGATTAACTATGGCTACACCTTC. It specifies CASSPSGQINYGYTF.

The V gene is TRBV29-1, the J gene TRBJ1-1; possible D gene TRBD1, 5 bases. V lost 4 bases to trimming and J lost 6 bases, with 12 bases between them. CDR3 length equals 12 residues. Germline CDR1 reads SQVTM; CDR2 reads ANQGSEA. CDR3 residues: CSVVGGGAEAFF. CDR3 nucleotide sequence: TGCAGCGTTGTCGGCGGGGGGGCTGAAGCTTTCTTT.

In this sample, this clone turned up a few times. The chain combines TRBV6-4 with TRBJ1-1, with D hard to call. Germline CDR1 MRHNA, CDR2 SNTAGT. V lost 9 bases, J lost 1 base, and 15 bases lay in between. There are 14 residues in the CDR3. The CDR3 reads CARPSHMGNTEAFF. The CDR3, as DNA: TGTGCCAGACCTTCTCACATGGGGAACACTGAAGCTTTCTTT.

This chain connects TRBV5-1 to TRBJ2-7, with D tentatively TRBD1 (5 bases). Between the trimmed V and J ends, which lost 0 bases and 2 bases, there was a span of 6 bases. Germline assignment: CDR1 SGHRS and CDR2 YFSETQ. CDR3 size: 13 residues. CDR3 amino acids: CASSLAQAYEQYF. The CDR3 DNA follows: TGCGCCAGCAGCTTGGCACAGGCCTACGAGCAGTACTTC. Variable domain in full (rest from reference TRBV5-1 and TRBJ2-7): KAGVTQTPRYLIKTRGQQVTLSCSPISGHRSVSWYQQTPGQGLQFLFEYFSETQRNKGNFPGRFSGRQFSNSRSEMNVSTLELGDSALYLCASSLAQAYEQYFGPGTRLTVT.

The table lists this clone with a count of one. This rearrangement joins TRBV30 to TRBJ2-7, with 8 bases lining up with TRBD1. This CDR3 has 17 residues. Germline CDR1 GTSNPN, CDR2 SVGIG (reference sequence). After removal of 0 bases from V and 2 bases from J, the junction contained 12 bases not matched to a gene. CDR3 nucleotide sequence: TGTGCCTGGAGTGTACAAGTCATTGAACAGGGGGCCTACGAGCAGTACTTC. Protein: CAWSVQVIEQGAYEQYF.

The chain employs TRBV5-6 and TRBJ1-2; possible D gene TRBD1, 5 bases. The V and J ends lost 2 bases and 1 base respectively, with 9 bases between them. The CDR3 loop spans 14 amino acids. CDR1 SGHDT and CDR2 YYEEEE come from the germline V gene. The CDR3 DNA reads TGTGCCAGCAGCTTCTGGCAGGGTAACTATGGCTACACCTTC. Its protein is CASSFWQGNYGYTF.

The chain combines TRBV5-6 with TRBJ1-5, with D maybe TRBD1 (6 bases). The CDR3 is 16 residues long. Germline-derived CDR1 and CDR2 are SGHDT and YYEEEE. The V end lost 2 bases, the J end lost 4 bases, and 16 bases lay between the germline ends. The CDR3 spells CASSLGGGSWNQPQHF. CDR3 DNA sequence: TGTGCCAGCAGCTTAGGGGGAGGGTCTTGGAATCAGCCCCAGCATTTT.

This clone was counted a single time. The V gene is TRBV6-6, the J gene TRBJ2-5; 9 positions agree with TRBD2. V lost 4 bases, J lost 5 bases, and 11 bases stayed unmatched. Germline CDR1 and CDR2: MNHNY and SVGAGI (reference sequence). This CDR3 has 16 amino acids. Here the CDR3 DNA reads TGTGCCAGCAGTTTAGGATCGGCGGGGGGGCAGGAGACCCAGTACTTC. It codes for CASSLGSAGGQETQYF.

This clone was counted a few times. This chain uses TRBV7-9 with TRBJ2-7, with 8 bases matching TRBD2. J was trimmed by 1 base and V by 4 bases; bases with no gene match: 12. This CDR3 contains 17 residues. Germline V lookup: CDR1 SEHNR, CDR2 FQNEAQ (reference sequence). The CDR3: CASSSDPRTSLSYEQYF. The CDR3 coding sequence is TGTGCCAGCAGCTCCGACCCCCGGACTAGCCTATCCTACGAGCAGTACTTC. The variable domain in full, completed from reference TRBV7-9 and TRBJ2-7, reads DTGVSQNPRHKITKRGQNVTFRCDPISEHNRLYWYRQTLGQGPEFLTYFQNEAQLEKSRLLSDRFSAERPKGSFSTLEIQRTEQGDSAMYLCASSSDPRTSLSYEQYFGPGTRLTVT.

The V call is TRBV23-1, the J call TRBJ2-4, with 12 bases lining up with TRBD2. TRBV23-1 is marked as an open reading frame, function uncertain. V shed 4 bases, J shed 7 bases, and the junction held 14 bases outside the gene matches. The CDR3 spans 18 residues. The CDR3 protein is CASSRRLAGVPKGNIQYF. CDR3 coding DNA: TGCGCCAGCAGTCGACGACTAGCGGGGGTTCCCAAAGGGAACATTCAGTACTTC.

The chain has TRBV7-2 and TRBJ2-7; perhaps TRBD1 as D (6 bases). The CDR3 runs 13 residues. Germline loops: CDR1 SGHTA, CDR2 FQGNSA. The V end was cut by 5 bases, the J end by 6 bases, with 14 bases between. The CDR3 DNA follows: TGTGCCAGCAGCACCTCCGGGACATCCGAGCAGTACTTC. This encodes CASSTSGTSEQYF.

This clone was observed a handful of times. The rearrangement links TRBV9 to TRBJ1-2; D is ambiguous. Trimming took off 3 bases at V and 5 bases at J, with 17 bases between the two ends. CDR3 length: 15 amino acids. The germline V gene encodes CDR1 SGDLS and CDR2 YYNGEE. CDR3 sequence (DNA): TGTGCCAGCAGCGAAGCTTACAGAGGAGGATATGGCTACACCTTC. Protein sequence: CASSEAYRGGYGYTF.

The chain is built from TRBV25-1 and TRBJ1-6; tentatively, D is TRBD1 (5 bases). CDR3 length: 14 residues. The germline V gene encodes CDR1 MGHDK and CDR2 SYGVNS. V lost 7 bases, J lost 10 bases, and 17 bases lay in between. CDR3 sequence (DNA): TGTGCCAGCAACCTCGGGACCCCTTGGTCACCCCTCCACTTT. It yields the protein CASNLGTPWSPLHF.

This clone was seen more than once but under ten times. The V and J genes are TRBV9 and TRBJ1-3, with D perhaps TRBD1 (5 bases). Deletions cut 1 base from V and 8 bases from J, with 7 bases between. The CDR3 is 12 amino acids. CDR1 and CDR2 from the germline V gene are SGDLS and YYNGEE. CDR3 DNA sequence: TGTGCCAGCAGCGTACAGGGCCACACCATATATTTT. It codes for CASSVQGHTIYF. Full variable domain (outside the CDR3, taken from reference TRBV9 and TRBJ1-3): DSGVTQTPKHLITATGQRVTLRCSPRSGDLSVYWYQQSLDQGLQFLIQYYNGEERAKGNILERFSAQQFPDLHSELNLSSLELGDSALYFCASSVQGHTIYFGEGSWLTVV.

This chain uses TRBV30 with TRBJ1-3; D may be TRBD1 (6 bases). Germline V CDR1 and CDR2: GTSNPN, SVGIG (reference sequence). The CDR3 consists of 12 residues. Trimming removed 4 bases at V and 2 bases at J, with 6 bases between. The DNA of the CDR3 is TGTGCCTGGAACAGGGCTGGAAACACCATATATTTT. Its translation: CAWNRAGNTIYF.

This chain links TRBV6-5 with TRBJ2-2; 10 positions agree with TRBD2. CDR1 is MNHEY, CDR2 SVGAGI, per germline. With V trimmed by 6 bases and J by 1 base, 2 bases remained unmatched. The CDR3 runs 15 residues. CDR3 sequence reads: CASSPSGGNTGELFF. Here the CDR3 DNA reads TGTGCCAGCAGCCCTAGCGGGGGGAACACCGGGGAGCTGTTTTTT.

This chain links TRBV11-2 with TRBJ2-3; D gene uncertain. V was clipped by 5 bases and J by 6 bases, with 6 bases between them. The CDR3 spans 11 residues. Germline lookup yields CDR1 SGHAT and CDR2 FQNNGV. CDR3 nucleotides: TGTGCCAGCAGCACAGTGGATACGCAGTATTTT. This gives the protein CASSTVDTQYF. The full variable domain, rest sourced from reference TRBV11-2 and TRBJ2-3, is EAGVAQSPRYKIIEKRQSVAFWCNPISGHATLYWYQQILGQGPKLLIQFQNNGVVDDSQLPKDRFSAERLKGVDSTLKIQPAKLEDSAVYLCASSTVDTQYFGPGTRLTVL.

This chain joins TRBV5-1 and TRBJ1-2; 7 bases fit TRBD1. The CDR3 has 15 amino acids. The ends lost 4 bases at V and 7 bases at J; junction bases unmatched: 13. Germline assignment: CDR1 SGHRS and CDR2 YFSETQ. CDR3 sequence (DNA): TGCGCCAGCAGCATCTCCCCTACAGGGGTTGGTGGCTACACCTTC. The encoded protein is CASSISPTGVGGYTF.

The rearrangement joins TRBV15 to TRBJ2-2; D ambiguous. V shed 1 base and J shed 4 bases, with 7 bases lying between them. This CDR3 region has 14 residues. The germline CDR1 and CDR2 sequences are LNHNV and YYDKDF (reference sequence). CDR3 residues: CATSRGPITGELFF. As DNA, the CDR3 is TGTGCCACCAGCAGAGGGCCGATCACCGGGGAGCTGTTTTTT.

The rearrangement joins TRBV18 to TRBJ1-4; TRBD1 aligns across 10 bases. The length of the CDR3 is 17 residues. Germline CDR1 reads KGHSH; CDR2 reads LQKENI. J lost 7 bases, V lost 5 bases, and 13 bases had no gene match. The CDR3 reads CASSSQSGTGESEKLFF. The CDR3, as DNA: TGTGCCAGCTCATCGCAATCCGGGACAGGGGAAAGTGAAAAACTGTTTTTT.

The CDR3, as DNA: TGTGCCAGTAAGGACAGCAACTATGGCTACACCTTC. This encodes CASKDSNYGYTF. The rearrangement joins TRBV19 to TRBJ1-2, with TRBD1 as a possible D gene (6 bases). The CDR3 is made up of 12 amino acids. Trimming took off 7 bases at V and 2 bases at J, with 8 bases between the two ends. Germline V gene sequence: CDR1 LNHDA, CDR2 SQIVND (reference sequence).

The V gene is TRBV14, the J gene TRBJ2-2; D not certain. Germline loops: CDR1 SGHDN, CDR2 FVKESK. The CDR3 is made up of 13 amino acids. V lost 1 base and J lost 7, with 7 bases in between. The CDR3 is CASSQAVGGELFF. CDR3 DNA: TGTGCCAGCAGCCAAGCTGTGGGCGGGGAGCTGTTTTTT.

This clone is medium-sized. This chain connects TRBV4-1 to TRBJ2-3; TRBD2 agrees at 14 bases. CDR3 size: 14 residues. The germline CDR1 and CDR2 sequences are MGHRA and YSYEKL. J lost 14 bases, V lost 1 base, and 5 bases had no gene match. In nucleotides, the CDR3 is TGCGCCAGCAGCCAAGGCCCCGGACTAGCGGGGGGGTATTTT. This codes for CASSQGPGLAGGYF.

This CDR3 is CASSLDLTGYTF. CDR3 DNA sequence: TGCGCCAGCAGCTTGGATCTGACAGGCTACACCTTC. This sequence joins TRBV5-1 and TRBJ1-2; D is ambiguous. CDR1 and CDR2 (germline): SGHRS, YFSETQ. V lost 0 bases and J lost 8, with 8 bases in between. This CDR3 is built from 12 residues.

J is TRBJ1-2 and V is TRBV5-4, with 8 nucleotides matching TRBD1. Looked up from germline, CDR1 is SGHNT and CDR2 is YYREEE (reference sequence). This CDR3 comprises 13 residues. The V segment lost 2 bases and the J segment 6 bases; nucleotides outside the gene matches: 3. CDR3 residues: CASSFQGAHGYTF. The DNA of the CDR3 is TGTGCCAGCAGCTTCCAGGGGGCGCATGGCTACACCTTC. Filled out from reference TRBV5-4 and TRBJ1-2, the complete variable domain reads ETGVTQSPTHLIKTRGQQVTLRCSSQSGHNTVSWYQQALGQGPQFIFQYYREEENGRGNFPPRFSGLQFPNYSSELNVNALELDDSALYLCASSFQGAHGYTFGSGTRLTVV.

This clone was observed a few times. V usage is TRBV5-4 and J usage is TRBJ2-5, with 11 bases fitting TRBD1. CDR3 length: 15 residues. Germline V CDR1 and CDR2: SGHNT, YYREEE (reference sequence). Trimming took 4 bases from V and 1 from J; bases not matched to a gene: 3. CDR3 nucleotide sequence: TGTGCCAGCAGCGAGGGGACAGGGGGCCAAGAGACCCAGTACTTC. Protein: CASSEGTGGQETQYF. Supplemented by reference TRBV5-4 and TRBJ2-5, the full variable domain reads ETGVTQSPTHLIKTRGQQVTLRCSSQSGHNTVSWYQQALGQGPQFIFQYYREEENGRGNFPPRFSGLQFPNYSSELNVNALELDDSALYLCASSEGTGGQETQYFGPGTRLLVL.

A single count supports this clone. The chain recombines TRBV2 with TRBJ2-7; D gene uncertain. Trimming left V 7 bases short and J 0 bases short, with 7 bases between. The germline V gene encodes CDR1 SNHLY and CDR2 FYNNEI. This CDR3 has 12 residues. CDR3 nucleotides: TGTGCCAGCAATCACGGCTCCTACGAGCAGTACTTC. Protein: CASNHGSYEQYF.